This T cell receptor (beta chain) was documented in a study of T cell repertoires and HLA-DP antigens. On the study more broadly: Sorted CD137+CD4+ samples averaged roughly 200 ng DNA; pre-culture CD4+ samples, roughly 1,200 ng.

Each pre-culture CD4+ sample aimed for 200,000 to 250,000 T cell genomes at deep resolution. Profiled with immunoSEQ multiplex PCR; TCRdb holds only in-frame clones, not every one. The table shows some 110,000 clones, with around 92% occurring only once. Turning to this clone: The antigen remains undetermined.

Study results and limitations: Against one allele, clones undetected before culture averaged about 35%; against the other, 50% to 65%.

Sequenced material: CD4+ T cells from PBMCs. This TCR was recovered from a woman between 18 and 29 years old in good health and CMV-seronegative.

The DNA for the CDR3 is TGTGCCAGCAGCCCAGCTACAGGGAGGTACGGCTACACCTTC. Translated: CASSPATGRYGYTF. The V call is TRBV16, the J call TRBJ1-2; D is possibly TRBD1 (6 bases). V was shortened by 4 bases and J by 8 bases, with 17 bases between the two germline ends. Germline V gene data show CDR1 as KGHSY and CDR2 as FQNENV. This CDR3 spans 14 amino acids.